The rows below give T cell receptor beta chains drawn from one sample of a study of cytomegalovirus exposure and HLA in healthy donors. Data came from immunoSEQ multiplex PCR; TCRdb stores just in-frame clones and leaves some out. Found here are more than 100,000 clones, about 62% of them singletons; the top ten hold 8% to 9%. The sequenced material came from PBMCs. These TCRs come from a middle-aged woman in good health and CMV-seropositive. CDR3s include the opening cysteine and the closing phenylalanine or tryptophan. The D gene is left open where the match is weak. Only part of the rows carry a size: once, few, many, or a class if the clone is expanded.

V gene,J gene,D gene,clone size,CDR3 protein,CDR3 DNA
TRBV7-9,TRBJ1-5,.,few,CASSSYHQPQHF,TGTGCCAGCAGCTCCTATCATCAGCCCCAGCATTTT
TRBV4-1,TRBJ2-7,.,.,CASSQGPGLHYEQYF,TGCGCCAGCAGCCAAGGGCCAGGGCTACACTACGAGCAGTACTTC
TRBV7-2,TRBJ2-3,.,.,CASSLMANTDTQYF,TGTGCCAGCAGCTTAATGGCCAACACAGATACGCAGTATTTT
TRBV13,TRBJ2-7,TRBD1,.,CASSSGTGFLQYF,TGTGCCAGCAGCTCGGGGACAGGGTTCTTACAGTACTTC
TRBV29-1,TRBJ2-7,.,.,CSVGGTGRHEQYF,TGCAGCGTTGGGGGAACAGGGCGGCACGAGCAGTACTTC
TRBV11-3,TRBJ1-2,.,.,CASSLYTLQGIYGYTF,TGTGCCAGCAGCTTATATACCCTCCAGGGAATCTATGGCTACACCTTC
TRBV2,TRBJ2-2,TRBD2,.,CASSEGSGGAGTGELFF,TGTGCCAGCAGTGAGGGTAGCGGGGGTGCGGGCACCGGGGAGCTGTTTTTT
TRBV15,TRBJ1-4,TRBD1,few,CATSSLPHRGANEKLFF,TGTGCCACCAGCAGCCTTCCTCACAGGGGTGCTAATGAAAAACTGTTTTTT
TRBV2,TRBJ1-2,.,once,CASSEGAGRDGYPF,TGTGCCAGCAGTGAAGGGGCAGGGCGGGATGGCTACCCCTTC
TRBV7-7,TRBJ2-1,TRBD1,.,CASSFGQGNFNEQFF,TGTGCTAGCAGCTTCGGACAGGGAAATTTCAATGAGCAGTTCTTC
TRBV27,TRBJ2-6,.,.,CASSPNSPLSGANVLTF,TGTGCCAGCAGTCCCAACTCCCCTCTGTCTGGGGCCAACGTCCTGACTTTC
TRBV28,TRBJ2-1,.,.,CASSRRDSYNEQFF,TGTGCCAGCAGTAGGCGGGACAGCTACAATGAGCAGTTCTTC
TRBV5-1,TRBJ1-2,.,.,CASSLAAGYGYTF,TGCGCCAGCAGCTTGGCCGCAGGGTATGGCTACACCTTC
TRBV30,TRBJ2-2,.,.,CASRGYTGELFF,TGTGCCTCCAGAGGGTACACCGGGGAGCTGTTTTTT
TRBV7-9,TRBJ2-3,TRBD2,.,CASSPQPWTSGTSTDMQYF,TGTGCCAGCAGCCCCCAACCCTGGACTAGCGGGACTAGCACAGATATGCAGTATTTT
TRBV4-2,TRBJ2-1,.,.,CASSQGAGDEQFF,TGTGCCAGCAGCCAAGGGGCCGGGGATGAGCAGTTCTTC
TRBV6-5,TRBJ1-2,.,.,CASSRPRTGGYPF,TGTGCCAGCAGCCGGCCCCGGACGGGGGGCTACCCCTTC
TRBV7-3,TRBJ2-1,TRBD2,.,CASSWGLMYEQFF,TGTGCCAGCAGCTGGGGACTAATGTATGAGCAGTTCTTC
TRBV10-3,TRBJ2-7,.,few,CAISRERGEQYF,TGTGCCATCAGCAGGGAACGCGGCGAGCAGTACTTC
TRBV15,TRBJ2-1,.,once,CATSEGEGRSSYNEQFF,TGTGCCACCAGCGAGGGGGAGGGACGGAGCTCCTACAATGAGCAGTTCTTC
TRBV27,TRBJ2-1,.,.,CASRSGGPTYNEQFF,TGTGCCAGCAGGTCTGGAGGACCAACCTACAATGAGCAGTTCTTC
TRBV27,TRBJ2-1,TRBD2,.,CASSHLAGGSYNEQFF,TGTGCCAGCAGTCACCTAGCGGGAGGCTCCTACAATGAGCAGTTCTTC
TRBV18,TRBJ2-7,.,once,CASSQDSRSEQYF,TGTGCCAGCTCGCAGGACAGCCGCTCCGAGCAGTACTTC
TRBV7-8,TRBJ2-1,TRBD2,.,CASSSPRARSAGTSSDEQFF,TGTGCCAGCAGCTCCCCGCGGGCCCGCTCTGCCGGGACTAGTTCCGATGAGCAGTTCTTC
TRBV29-1,TRBJ2-3,.,.,CSVEVRQQGKDTQYF,TGCAGCGTTGAAGTGAGACAGCAGGGGAAAGATACGCAGTATTTT
TRBV5-6,TRBJ2-2,TRBD1,.,CASSLDRGTSLFGTGELFF,TGTGCCAGCAGCCTGGACAGGGGGACATCCCTTTTTGGCACCGGGGAGCTGTTTTTT
TRBV11-3,TRBJ1-1,.,.,CASSPRGSTEAFF,TGTGCCAGCAGCCCCCGGGGTAGCACTGAAGCTTTCTTT